This T cell receptor beta chain was identified in a study of T cell responses to AZD1222 COVID-19 vaccine. For this clone: Antigen specificity is unknown.

The study's findings and limits: Among AZD1222 vaccinees, only 5 or 6 were seropositive at baseline. There were repertoire samples only from the period after the peak T cell response.

TCRdb's table, derived via immunoSEQ multiplex PCR, lists solely in-frame clones and lacks some. The profile shows about 150,000 clones, approximately 90% of them singletons. This CDR3 has 14 amino acids. Per the germline V gene, CDR1 is SGHVS and CDR2 is FQNEAQ. The ends were cut back, 2 bases at V and 7 bases at J, with 9 bases in the middle. The sequenced sample was peripheral blood, obtained on day 0 of AZD1222 vaccination. The sequence was obtained from an adult in good health. The chain uses TRBV7-8 and TRBJ1-6; no clear D. CDR3 in amino acids: CASSLSRSNSPLHF. CDR3 nucleotides: TGTGCCAGCAGCTTAAGTCGCTCCAATTCACCCCTCCACTTT.